This entry is about one T cell receptor beta chain. The entry originates in a study of blood T cells in healthy people across ages. Then a second PCR, running roughly 7 to 11 cycles, was carried out with a sample-barcoded 5' primer and a J-beta primer mix. Each CDR3 protein gets one entry after TCRdb re-called the 5' RACE reads with MiXCR. The table records 1.5 million to 1.8 million distinct CDR3 sequences, approximately 42% of them present only once. This CDR3 is built from 16 residues. The germline V gene encodes CDR1 SGDLS and CDR2 YYNGEE. Sequencing was performed on blood. The TCR was taken from a woman between 18 and 30 years old in good health. J is TRBJ2-1 and V is TRBV9; TRBD2 agrees at 8 bases. The J call may not be correct, given that the DNA end is closer to TRBJ2-7. The DNA of the CDR3 is TGTGCCAGCAGCGCACTCAGCGGGAGTACCTACAATGAGCAGTACTTC. Translation: CASSALSGSTYNEQYF.